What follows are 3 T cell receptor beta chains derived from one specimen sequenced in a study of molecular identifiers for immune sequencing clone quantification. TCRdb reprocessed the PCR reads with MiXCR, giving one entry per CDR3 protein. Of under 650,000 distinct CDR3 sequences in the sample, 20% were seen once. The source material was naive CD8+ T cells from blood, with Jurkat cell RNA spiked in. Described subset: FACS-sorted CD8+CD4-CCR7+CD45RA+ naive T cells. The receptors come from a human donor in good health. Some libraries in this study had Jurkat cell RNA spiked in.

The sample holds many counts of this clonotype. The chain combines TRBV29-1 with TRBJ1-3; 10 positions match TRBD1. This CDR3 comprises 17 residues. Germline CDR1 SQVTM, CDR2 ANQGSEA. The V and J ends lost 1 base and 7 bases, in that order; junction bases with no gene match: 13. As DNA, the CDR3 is TGCAGCGTTGAAGCGATATCGCCGGGACAGGGGCGTAACACCATATATTTT. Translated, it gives CSVEAISPGQGRNTIYF.

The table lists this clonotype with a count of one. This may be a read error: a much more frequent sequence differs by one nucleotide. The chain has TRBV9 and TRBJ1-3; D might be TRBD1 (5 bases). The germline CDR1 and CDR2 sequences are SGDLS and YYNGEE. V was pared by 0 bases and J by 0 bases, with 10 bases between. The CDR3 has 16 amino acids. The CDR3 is CASSVDGHISGNTIYF. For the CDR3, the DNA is TGTGCCAGCAGCGTAGACGGACATATCTCTGGAAACACCATATATTTT.

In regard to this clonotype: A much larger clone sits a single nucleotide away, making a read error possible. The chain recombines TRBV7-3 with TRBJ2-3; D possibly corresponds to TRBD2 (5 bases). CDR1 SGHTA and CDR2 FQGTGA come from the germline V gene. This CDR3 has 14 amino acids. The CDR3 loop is CACSSGSSTDTQYF. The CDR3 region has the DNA TGTGCCTGCAGCTCGGGGTCCAGCACAGATACGCAGTATTTT.